The 14 T cell receptor beta chains below all came from one sample that was sequenced in a study of T cell repertoires in cytomegalovirus infection (dated 2019 in TCRdb). Sequencing relied on an Illumina HiSeq 1500. The public reads were quality trimmed at Q25 with fastp and then assembled into clones with MiXCR by TCRdb, keeping productive beta chains. Records with the same CDR3 protein are collapsed into one entry carrying the most frequent genes and DNA. This sample has under 150,000 distinct CDR3 sequences in its table, and roughly a quarter of those were observed once. The ten largest clones represent approximately 35% of the sample. Their recognized antigens are unknown. The sequenced sample consisted of PBMCs, sequenced either directly or after in vitro stimulation (not recorded which). These receptors were collected from a human donor in good health (CMV status not recorded). Some clones in this sample may be carry-over from other donors' samples.

The chain joins TRBV5-1 to TRBJ2-5; 8 bases fit TRBD1. Trimming cost V 4 bases and J 5 bases; bases outside gene matches: 10. The CDR3 consists of 15 residues. CDR1 SGHRS and CDR2 YFSETQ come from the germline V gene. The CDR3 spells CASSQRTGTYETQYF. In DNA form, the CDR3 reads TGCGCCAGCAGCCAACGGACAGGGACGTACGAGACCCAGTACTTC.

Regarding this clonotype: This sequence may be a read error, since a much larger clone differs from it by one base. The chain carries TRBV7-2 and TRBJ1-6; no reliable D call. Germline CDR1 and CDR2: SGHTA and FQGNSA. This CDR3 has 13 amino acids. The CDR3 region has the DNA TGTGCCAGCAGCTTAGCGGCTAATTCACCCCACCACTTT. It translates to CASSLAANSPHHF.

The sample holds many counts of this clonotype. V and J are TRBV7-2 and TRBJ2-5; D gene ambiguous. The CDR3 spans 13 residues. Germline lookup yields CDR1 SGHTA and CDR2 FQGNSA. V gave up 6 bases and J gave up 5 bases, with 13 bases separating them. CDR3 coding DNA: TGTGCCAGCAGTCTTAACCTAGAGGAGACCCAGTACTTC. Translated: CASSLNLEETQYF. Drawing the rest from reference TRBV7-2 and TRBJ2-5, the complete variable domain is GAGVSQSPSNKVTEKGKDVELRCDPISGHTALYWYRQSLGQGLEFLIYFQGNSAPDKSGLPSDRFSAERTGGSVSTLTIQRTQQEDSAVYLCASSLNLEETQYFGPGTRLLVL.

This clonotype was detected only a few times. The J gene is TRBJ2-7, the V gene TRBV10-2; TRBD2 matches 11 bases. Germline V lookup: CDR1 WSHSY, CDR2 SAAADI. V shed 4 bases and J 2 bases; nucleotides not matched to a gene: 10. The CDR3 has 17 amino acids. The CDR3 spells CASSGPSTSGIPYEQYV. CDR3 nucleotides: TGCGCCAGCAGTGGCCCCTCGACTAGCGGGATCCCCTACGAGCAGTACGTC.

This clonotype has a count of ten or more. V is TRBV11-1 and J is TRBJ2-5; tentatively, D is TRBD1 or TRBD2 (5 bases each). There are 14 residues in the CDR3. Germline V gives CDR1 SGHAT, CDR2 FQDESV (reference sequence). Between the trimmed V and J ends, which lost 2 bases and 1 base, there was a span of 8 bases. The CDR3 loop is CASSLFGAQETQYF. The CDR3 DNA follows: TGTGCCAGCAGCTTATTCGGGGCCCAAGAGACCCAGTACTTC.

The chain combines TRBV10-3 with TRBJ2-2; 7 positions match TRBD2. With V trimmed by 2 bases and J by 2 bases, 2 bases remained unmatched. CDR1 ENHRY and CDR2 SYGVKD come from the germline V gene. CDR3 size: 15 residues. The CDR3 region is CAISEASGNTGELFF. CDR3 in DNA: TGTGCCATCAGTGAGGCTAGCGGTAACACCGGGGAGCTGTTTTTT.

This clonotype was recorded at least ten times. CDR3 region: CASSKTGRNTIYF. CDR3 nucleotide sequence: TGTGCCAGCAGCAAGACAGGGCGAAACACCATATATTTT. V gene TRBV7-2 combines with J gene TRBJ1-3, with 7 nucleotides matching TRBD1. J was trimmed by 5 bases and V by 5 bases; bases with no gene match: 3. The CDR3 runs 13 residues. CDR1 is SGHTA, CDR2 FQGNSA, per germline.

The sample holds many counts of this clonotype. The gene calls are TRBV4-3 and TRBJ1-1; no firm D call. Germline CDR1 reads LGHNA; CDR2 reads YSLEER. V lost 0 bases, J lost 2 bases, and 7 bases lay in between. CDR3 length: 14 residues. The chain's CDR3 is CASSQEYINTEAFF. Here the CDR3 DNA reads TGCGCCAGCAGCCAAGAATACATTAACACTGAAGCTTTCTTT.

J is TRBJ1-2 and V is TRBV12-3 or TRBV12-4; 9 positions agree with TRBD1. With V trimmed by 7 bases and J by 2 bases, 5 bases remained unmatched. The CDR3 extends over 14 amino acids. The CDR3: CASTPQGANYGYTF. The CDR3 region has the DNA TGTGCCAGCACTCCACAGGGGGCCAACTATGGCTACACCTTC.

This clonotype came up many times. The rearrangement uses TRBV7-2 and TRBJ2-3, with TRBD2 matching over 8 bases. With 0 bases clipped from V and 4 bases from J, the junction kept 6 bases outside the gene matches. CDR3 size: 16 residues. Germline V gives CDR1 SGHTA, CDR2 FQGNSA. Written as DNA, the CDR3 is TGTGCCAGCAGCTTAGCCCCAGCGGGAGTTGCAGATACGCAGTATTTT. Translation: CASSLAPAGVADTQYF.

V and J are TRBV7-2 and TRBJ2-3, with TRBD2 matching over 8 bases. The germline V gene encodes CDR1 SGHTA and CDR2 FQGNSA. This CDR3 is 17 amino acids long. V was clipped by 1 base and J by 1 base; unmatched bases: 7. CDR3 residues: CASSLVASGSGTDTQYF. For the CDR3, the DNA is TGTGCCAGCAGCTTAGTTGCTAGCGGGTCGGGCACAGATACGCAGTATTTT.

This clonotype was counted at least ten times. The chain joins TRBV7-9 to TRBJ2-1, with 11 bases matching TRBD2. Trimming cost V 6 bases and J 2 bases; bases outside gene matches: 6. From germline, CDR1 is SEHNR and CDR2 FQNEAQ (reference sequence). CDR3 size: 16 residues. For the CDR3, the DNA is TGTGCCAGCAGATCTAGCGGGAGGACACCCTACAATGAGCAGTTCTTC. Encoded protein: CASRSSGRTPYNEQFF.

This clonotype was detected ten times or more. This chain uses TRBV12-3 or TRBV12-4 with TRBJ1-2; perhaps TRBD1 as D (6 bases). The CDR3 loop spans 13 amino acids. V was cut by 6 bases and J by 2 bases, with 10 bases left in between. CDR3 region: CASRPTGNYGYTF. The CDR3 DNA follows: TGTGCCAGCAGACCCACAGGGAACTATGGCTACACCTTC.

This clonotype came up a few times. The chain has TRBV6-5 and TRBJ1-1; D is possibly TRBD1 (6 bases). V was clipped by 4 bases and J by 1 base, with 10 bases between them. Germline V gives CDR1 MNHEY, CDR2 SVGAGI. There are 14 residues in the CDR3. The CDR3 here is CASSSDRRNTEAFF. The CDR3 DNA reads TGTGCCAGCAGTTCAGACAGGCGGAACACTGAAGCTTTCTTT.